The T cell receptor (beta chain) under discussion was sequenced for a study of blood T cell repertoires in COVID-19. About the study: Samples representing acute and convalescent COVID-19 were sourced from the United States, Italy and Spain. The analysed material was cDNA or gDNA that came from T cells, B-cell-depleted T cells, or PBMCs.

Original handling: Researchers report that nucleated cell counts were estimated from reference gene primer amplification. Generated by immunoSEQ multiplex PCR, the TCRdb table keeps only in-frame clones and is missing some. D and trimming were read from the DNA, whereas the V and J calls and clone size are those reported in that table. The sample yields 100,000 or so clones, more than 85% seen once. This CDR3 has 16 amino acids. Germline-derived CDR1 and CDR2 are SGHNT and YYREEE (reference sequence). V was pared by 1 base and J by 7 bases, with 20 bases between. This rearrangement joins TRBV5-4 to TRBJ2-5; D perhaps matches TRBD2 (6 bases). The origin of this receptor is a man aged 55 to 70 with acute or convalescent COVID-19. The source material was peripheral blood. Here the CDR3 DNA reads TGTGCCAGCAGCTTGTTTTCTTCTGTCGGGGGTGGGACCCAGTACTTC. It encodes CASSLFSSVGGGTQYF.